Following are 28 T cell receptor beta chains from one sample sequenced in a study of shared clonotypes between healthy human individuals. Here immunoSEQ multiplex PCR was the method, and the copy in TCRdb shows in-frame clones only, minus some. Of roughly 2.1 million clones listed, roughly 91% are singletons. Cells designated naive CD8 were CD45RO-negative and were positively selected for CCR7, with terminally differentiated effector memory CD45RA+ cells excluded. Sample: naive CD8+ T cells from PBMCs. Receptors originate from a man aged 18-30 years in good health. Some clones in this sample may be carry-over from other donors' samples.

This chain joins TRBV6-5 and TRBJ2-3, with TRBD2 as a possible D gene (7 bases). Germline V CDR1 and CDR2: MNHEY, SVGAGI. Deletions cut 0 bases from V and 1 base from J, with 11 bases between. The CDR3 totals 16 residues. The CDR3: CASSYSPGGGTDTQYF. DNA for the CDR3: TGTGCCAGCAGTTACTCGCCGGGGGGCGGCACAGATACGCAGTATTTT.

V usage is TRBV4-3 and J usage is TRBJ1-1; 7 positions agree with TRBD1. CDR3 length: 14 amino acids. V was clipped by 4 bases and J by 1 base; unmatched bases: 3. Germline assignment: CDR1 LGHNA and CDR2 YSLEER. CDR3 region: CASSPRDRNTEAFF. CDR3 sequence (DNA): TGCGCCAGCAGCCCCCGGGACAGGAACACTGAAGCTTTCTTT.

Details on this clone: Additional DNA sequences in this sample encode the identical CDR3. The rearrangement joins TRBV10-3 to TRBJ1-2; perhaps TRBD1 as D (5 bases). With 8 bases removed from V and 6 bases from J, the gap between germline ends came to 10 bases. This CDR3 contains 11 residues. In germline, CDR1 is ENHRY, CDR2 SYGVKD. CDR3 region: CAIRGLDGYTF. DNA of the CDR3: TGTGCCATCCGGGGGTTAGATGGCTACACCTTC.

This chain links TRBV27 with TRBJ2-7, with 12 bases matching TRBD2. CDR3 length: 14 residues. Germline values: CDR1 MNHEY, CDR2 SMNVEV (reference sequence). The V segment lost 4 bases and the J segment 6 bases; nucleotides outside the gene matches: 4. The CDR3 nucleotides read TGTGCCAGCAGTTCCCTAGCGGGAGGGTTCGAGCAGTACTTC. Its protein is CASSSLAGGFEQYF.

The CDR3 here is CASNGALDLAPKFF. The CDR3 DNA sequence: TGTGCCAGCAATGGGGCCCTCGATTTGGCCCCAAAGTTCTTC. This sequence joins TRBV27 and TRBJ2-1; TRBD1 is a possible D gene (5 bases). The germline V gene encodes CDR1 MNHEY and CDR2 SMNVEV (reference sequence). V lost 7 bases and J lost 14, with 24 bases in between. The CDR3 runs 14 residues.

The chain is built from TRBV5-6 and TRBJ2-4; D is ambiguous. The CDR3 is made up of 16 amino acids. Germline CDR1 reads SGHDT; CDR2 reads YYEEEE. V was trimmed by 2 bases and J by 8 bases, leaving 20 bases between them. The CDR3 DNA follows: TGTGCCAGCAGCTTTGCATCTACAGCGTTTGGAGACATTCAGTACTTC. It translates to CASSFASTAFGDIQYF.

The chain couples TRBV15 to TRBJ2-1, with D perhaps being TRBD1 or TRBD2 (5 bases each). Germline values: CDR1 LNHNV, CDR2 YYDKDF (reference sequence). V gave up 5 bases and J gave up 3 bases, with 14 bases separating them. The CDR3 is made up of 15 amino acids. The CDR3 sequence is CATSPSRQHYNEQFF. The CDR3 DNA follows: TGTGCCACCAGCCCTAGCAGACAGCACTACAATGAGCAGTTCTTC.

The chain couples TRBV11-2 to TRBJ1-1; no firm D call. This CDR3 contains 15 residues. The V end lost 3 bases, the J end lost 0 bases, and 11 bases lay between the germline ends. Germline lookup yields CDR1 SGHAT and CDR2 FQNNGV. The CDR3, as DNA: TGTGCCAGCAGCTTCGTACGGAGCATGAACACTGAAGCTTTCTTT. Protein sequence: CASSFVRSMNTEAFF.

In its sample, this clone was seen a few times. The CDR3 region is CAIRPPGQGLANYGYTF. The CDR3 nucleotides read TGTGCCATCAGGCCTCCCGGACAGGGCCTAGCTAACTATGGCTACACCTTC. The rearrangement uses TRBV10-3 and TRBJ1-2, with 8 positions matching TRBD1. CDR1 is ENHRY, CDR2 SYGVKD, per germline. CDR3 length: 17 residues. V trimming: 6 bases; J trimming: 0 bases; junction bases outside the gene matches: 12.

Turning to this clone: Distinct nucleotide sequences in the sample also encode this CDR3. This chain uses TRBV6-5 with TRBJ2-7, with 10 nucleotides matching TRBD1. Trimming removed 3 bases from V and 4 bases from J; junction bases left unmatched: 3. The CDR3 runs to 14 residues. Germline V gives CDR1 MNHEY, CDR2 SVGAGI. CDR3 residues: CASSYGDRGYEQYF. DNA for the CDR3: TGTGCCAGCAGTTATGGGGACAGGGGTTACGAGCAGTACTTC.

For the CDR3, the DNA is TGCGCCAGCAGCGCTGGACAGGTTTTCGGTGGCTACACCTTC. It codes for CASSAGQVFGGYTF. The chain has TRBV5-1 and TRBJ1-2; 7 bases fit TRBD1. V was pared by 4 bases and J by 7 bases, with 10 bases of the junction left unmatched. The CDR3 is 14 amino acids. CDR1 is SGHRS and CDR2 is YFSETQ in the germline V gene.

A single count supports this clone. The V gene is TRBV4-1, the J gene TRBJ2-2; TRBD1 is a possible D gene (6 bases). The CDR3 is made up of 15 amino acids. CDR1 and CDR2 (germline): MGHRA, YSYEKL. The ends were cut back, 1 base at V and 4 bases at J, with 10 bases in the middle. CDR3 DNA sequence: TGCGCCAGCAGCCAAGTCCAGGGGCCCACCGGGGAGCTGTTTTTT. This encodes CASSQVQGPTGELFF.

This sequence joins TRBV6-6 and TRBJ2-5; perhaps TRBD2 as D (6 bases). From germline, CDR1 is MNHNY and CDR2 SVGAGI (reference sequence). V was trimmed by 10 bases and J by 5 bases, leaving 17 bases between them. CDR3 size: 13 residues. CDR3 coding DNA: TGTGCCAACCAGGGAGGACGTGGGGAGACCCAGTACTTC. Residues: CANQGGRGETQYF.

The rearrangement links TRBV27 to TRBJ2-5; TRBD1 matches 12 bases. Looked up from germline, CDR1 is MNHEY and CDR2 is SMNVEV (reference sequence). The CDR3 is 19 residues long. The V segment lost 1 base and the J segment 5 bases; nucleotides outside the gene matches: 14. The CDR3 reads CASSLFWDRGRSKVETQYF. In DNA form, the CDR3 reads TGTGCCAGCAGTTTATTTTGGGACAGGGGGCGCAGCAAGGTTGAGACCCAGTACTTC.

The CDR3 DNA sequence: TGTGCCAGCAGCTTAGTGGGTCCCAGGGATGAGCAGTTCTTC. As protein: CASSLVGPRDEQFF. This chain joins TRBV7-2 and TRBJ2-1, with D maybe TRBD1 (5 bases). V lost 1 base, J lost 8 bases, and 12 bases lay in between. CDR3 length: 14 residues. In germline, CDR1 is SGHTA, CDR2 FQGNSA. The whole variable domain, remainder taken from reference TRBV7-2 and TRBJ2-1, is GAGVSQSPSNKVTEKGKDVELRCDPISGHTALYWYRQSLGQGLEFLIYFQGNSAPDKSGLPSDRFSAERTGGSVSTLTIQRTQQEDSAVYLCASSLVGPRDEQFFGPGTRLTVL.

The chain is built from TRBV15 and TRBJ2-7; 9 nucleotides line up with TRBD2. The CDR3 has 15 residues. The V segment lost 1 base and the J segment 4 bases; nucleotides outside the gene matches: 5. Per the germline V gene, CDR1 is LNHNV and CDR2 is YYDKDF (reference sequence). This CDR3 reads CATSRVSGSSYEQYF. In DNA form, the CDR3 reads TGTGCCACCAGCAGAGTTAGCGGGAGCTCATACGAGCAGTACTTC. Filled out from reference TRBV15 and TRBJ2-7, the complete variable domain reads DAMVIQNPRYQVTQFGKPVTLSCSQTLNHNVMYWYQQKSSQAPKLLFHYYDKDFNNEADTPDNFQSRRPNTSFCFLDIRSPGLGDTAMYLCATSRVSGSSYEQYFGPGTRLTVT.

V usage is TRBV9 and J usage is TRBJ1-2; D remains unclear. Between the trimmed V and J ends, which lost 4 bases and 5 bases, there was a span of 15 bases. The CDR3 has 14 amino acids. The germline V gene encodes CDR1 SGDLS and CDR2 YYNGEE. The CDR3 nucleotides are TGTGCCAGCAGCACGCGTAGTGACCCTTATGGCTACACCTTC. This sequence encodes CASSTRSDPYGYTF.

This clone showed up just once. V is TRBV7-8 and J is TRBJ2-7; a possible D gene is TRBD2 (6 bases). Per germline, CDR1 SGHVS and CDR2 FQNEAQ. The CDR3 runs 17 residues. The ends were cut back, 6 bases at V and 5 bases at J, with 26 bases in the middle. CDR3 bases: TGTGCCAGCAGTTCGGCCCCGCGGCGGGGCCTCAAGGACGAGCAGTACTTC. It encodes CASSSAPRRGLKDEQYF.

This chain uses TRBV28 with TRBJ2-5, with D possibly TRBD2 on 5 matching bases. Deletions cut 1 base from V and 5 bases from J, with 11 bases between. The CDR3 is made up of 14 amino acids. The germline CDR1 and CDR2 sequences are MDHEN and SYDVKM. DNA for the CDR3: TGTGCCAGCAGTTTATTTCCGGGATCCGAGACCCAGTACTTC. This encodes CASSLFPGSETQYF.

The chain combines TRBV29-1 with TRBJ1-1; unclear D gene. The CDR3 contains 16 residues. V was cut by 1 base and J by 1 base, with 16 bases left in between. Germline CDR1 SQVTM, CDR2 ANQGSEA. The CDR3 region has the DNA TGCAGCGTTGAAGCACGTACGGAGGCAGCGAACACTGAAGCTTTCTTT. As protein: CSVEARTEAANTEAFF.

V usage is TRBV19 and J usage is TRBJ1-4, with D possibly matching TRBD1 (6 bases). V was pared by 5 bases and J by 0 bases, with 10 bases between. Germline V gene sequence: CDR1 LNHDA, CDR2 SQIVND (reference sequence). This CDR3 comprises 15 residues. CDR3 loop: CASSWTVATNEKLFF. CDR3 in DNA: TGTGCCAGTAGTTGGACAGTTGCAACTAATGAAAAACTGTTTTTT.

Details on this clone: Other DNA sequences within the sample encode an identical CDR3. This chain uses TRBV7-9 with TRBJ2-1; D uncertain. The CDR3 runs to 13 residues. The germline gives CDR1 SEHNR, CDR2 FQNEAQ (reference sequence). The V end was cut by 4 bases, the J end by 7 bases, with 11 bases between. CDR3 coding DNA: TGTGCCAGCAGCTCCGACCGAGTAAATGAGCAGTTCTTC. Its protein product is CASSSDRVNEQFF.

This chain joins TRBV14 and TRBJ1-2, with D unresolved. With 4 bases removed from V and 2 bases from J, the gap between germline ends came to 8 bases. Germline V gives CDR1 SGHDN, CDR2 FVKESK. The CDR3 runs 13 residues. The CDR3 nucleotides read TGTGCCAGCAGCCCCGGGGTAAACTATGGCTACACCTTC. It specifies CASSPGVNYGYTF.

V usage is TRBV28 and J usage is TRBJ1-2; D not resolved. The CDR3 sequence is 12 residues long. Germline-derived CDR1 and CDR2 are MDHEN and SYDVKM. The V and J ends lost 7 bases and 4 bases respectively, with 10 bases between them. CDR3 region: CASTLGFYGYTF. CDR3 bases: TGTGCCAGCACCCTGGGGTTCTATGGCTACACCTTC.

This rearrangement joins TRBV9 to TRBJ2-1; no reliable D call. V dropped 4 bases and J dropped 7 bases, with 12 bases sitting between them. The CDR3 is made up of 13 amino acids. Germline V CDR1 and CDR2: SGDLS, YYNGEE. This CDR3 is CASSPLLRNEQFF. CDR3 in DNA: TGTGCCAGCAGCCCTCTTTTGAGAAATGAGCAGTTCTTC.

V gene TRBV5-4 combines with J gene TRBJ2-7, with a possible D match to TRBD1 (5 bases). In germline, CDR1 is SGHNT, CDR2 YYREEE (reference sequence). This CDR3 contains 15 residues. V was pared by 4 bases and J by 1 base, with 15 bases between. The chain's CDR3 is CASSPQGAVSYEQYF. CDR3 sequence (DNA): TGTGCCAGCAGCCCCCAGGGCGCCGTATCCTACGAGCAGTACTTC.

The rearrangement links TRBV4-1 to TRBJ2-3; D gene ambiguous. The V gene's germline CDR1 is MGHRA and CDR2 YSYEKL. There are 15 residues in the CDR3. V was pared by 2 bases and J by 2 bases, with 11 bases between. CDR3 DNA: TGCGCCAGCAGCCAACGAACTTCTCTCACAGATACGCAGTATTTT. This codes for CASSQRTSLTDTQYF.

The genes are TRBV7-9 and TRBJ1-4; D is undetermined. The V gene's germline CDR1 is SEHNR and CDR2 FQNEAQ (reference sequence). The CDR3 runs 15 residues. The V end was cut by 2 bases, the J end by 6 bases, with 13 bases between. The CDR3 nucleotides are TGTGCCAGCAGCTTATGGAGGGTAAAGGATGAAAAACTGTTTTTT. It is translated as CASSLWRVKDEKLFF.